One T cell receptor beta chain is described in this entry. What it binds is not known. The source of the sample is a study of tumor-infiltrating lymphocytes in primary liver carcinoma. Study-level background: The number of productive TCRbeta reads per sample ranged from roughly 3.65 to 7.5 million and was similar across tissue types. Study results and limitations: Tumor-adjacent and tumor-blood pairs displayed less overlap than did pairs of tumor regions. The bulk unsorted samples meant that CD4+ and CD8+ repertoires went uncompared.

TCR beta cDNA was reverse-transcribed from 450 to 500 ng of total RNA. The reaction used a constant-region primer and ProtoScript II reverse transcriptase. Slightly modified ARM-PCR served as the procedure for the TCR beta libraries. These libraries came from three rounds of nested multiplex PCR. The opening two PCR rounds, around 10 cycles each, paired TRBV1-TRBV30 forward primers with a C-beta reverse primer. TCRdb called the multiplex PCR reads again in MiXCR, with one record for every CDR3 protein. The table records 180,000 or so distinct CDR3 sequences, about 60% of them present only once. The germline CDR1 and CDR2 sequences are SQVTM and ANQGSEA. CDR3 size: 17 residues. The trim removed 0 bases at V and 0 bases at J, leaving 4 bases unmatched. Unsorted whole blood yielded blood RNA, and germline DNA was extracted as well.

The sample was peripheral blood. The V and J genes are TRBV29-1 and TRBJ2-6; TRBD1 matches at 8 bases. This clonotype was sampled from a man aged 40-50 years with primary liver carcinoma and hepatitis B virus infection. The DNA for the CDR3 is TGCAGCGTTGAAGATTGGGACAGGCCCTCTGGGGCCAACGTCCTGACTTTC. This encodes CSVEDWDRPSGANVLTF.